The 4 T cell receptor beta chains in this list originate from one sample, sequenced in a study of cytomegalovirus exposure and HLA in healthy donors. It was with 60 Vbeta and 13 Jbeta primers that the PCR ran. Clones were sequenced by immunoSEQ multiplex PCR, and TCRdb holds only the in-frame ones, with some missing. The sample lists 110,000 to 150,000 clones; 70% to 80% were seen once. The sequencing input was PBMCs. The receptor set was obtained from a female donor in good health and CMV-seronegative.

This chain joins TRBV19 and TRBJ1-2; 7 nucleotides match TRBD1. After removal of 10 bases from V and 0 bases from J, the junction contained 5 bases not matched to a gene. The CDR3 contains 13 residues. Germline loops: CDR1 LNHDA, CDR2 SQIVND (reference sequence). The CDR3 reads CATRTGSNYGYTF. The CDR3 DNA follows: TGTGCCACCAGGACAGGCTCTAACTATGGCTACACCTTC.

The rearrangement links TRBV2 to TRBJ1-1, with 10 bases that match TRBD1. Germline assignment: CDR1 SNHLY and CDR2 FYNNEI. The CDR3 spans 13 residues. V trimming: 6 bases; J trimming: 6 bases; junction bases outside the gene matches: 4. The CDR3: CASRRDRGSEAFF. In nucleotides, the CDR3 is TGTGCCAGCAGACGGGACAGGGGTTCTGAAGCTTTCTTT.

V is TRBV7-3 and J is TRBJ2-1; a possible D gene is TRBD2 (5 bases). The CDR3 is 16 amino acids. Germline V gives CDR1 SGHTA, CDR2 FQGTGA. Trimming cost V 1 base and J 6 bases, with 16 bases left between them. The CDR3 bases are TGTGCCAGCAGCTTAATATCGGAGGTGCGGAGCAATGAGCAGTTCTTC. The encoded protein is CASSLISEVRSNEQFF.

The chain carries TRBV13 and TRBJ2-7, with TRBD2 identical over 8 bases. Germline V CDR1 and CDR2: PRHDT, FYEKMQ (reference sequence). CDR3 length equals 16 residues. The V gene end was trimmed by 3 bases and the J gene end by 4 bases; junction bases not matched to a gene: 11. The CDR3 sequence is CASSLLAGGGTYEQYF. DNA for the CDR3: TGTGCCAGCAGCTTGCTCGCGGGGGGAGGCACATACGAGCAGTACTTC.